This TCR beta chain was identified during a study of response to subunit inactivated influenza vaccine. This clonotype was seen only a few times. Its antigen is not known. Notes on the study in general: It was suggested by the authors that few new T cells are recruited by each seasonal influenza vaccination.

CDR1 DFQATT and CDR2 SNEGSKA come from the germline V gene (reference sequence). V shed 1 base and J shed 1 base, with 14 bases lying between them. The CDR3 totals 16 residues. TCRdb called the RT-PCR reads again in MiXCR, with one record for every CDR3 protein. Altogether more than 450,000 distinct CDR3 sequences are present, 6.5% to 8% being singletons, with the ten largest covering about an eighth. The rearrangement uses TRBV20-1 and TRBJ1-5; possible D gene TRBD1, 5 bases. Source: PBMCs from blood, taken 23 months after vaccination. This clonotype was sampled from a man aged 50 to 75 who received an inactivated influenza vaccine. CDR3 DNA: TGCAGTGCTAGAGGTCCCAGGGCGGTGAGCAATCAGCCCCAGCATTTT. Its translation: CSARGPRAVSNQPQHF.